These 11 T cell receptor beta chains share one sample of origin, sequenced in a study of technical replicates of blood from several donors. Profiling relied on immunoSEQ multiplex PCR, and the TCRdb table lists in-frame clones only, not all of them. This repertoire shows approximately 80,000 clones, 95% to 98% found once; its top ten account for over 0.13%. Sequencing was carried out using T cells isolated from PBMCs. All receptors come from a human donor in good health.

The chain combines TRBV13 with TRBJ2-5; 7 nucleotides match TRBD2. The J segment lost 3 bases and the V segment lost 4 bases, leaving 11 bases of the junction unmatched. Germline V gives CDR1 PRHDT, CDR2 FYEKMQ (reference sequence). CDR3 size: 16 residues. Here the CDR3 DNA reads TGTGCCAGCAGCTCCCAGGTGGGGGGAGGGGAAGAGACCCAGTACTTC. Residues: CASSSQVGGGEETQYF.

CDR3 nucleotide sequence: TGCGCCAGCAGCCAAGATATTTTGGGACAGGGGGCGCGAGAGACCCAGTACTTC. Amino acids: CASSQDILGQGARETQYF. The chain joins TRBV4-1 to TRBJ2-5; 12 positions match TRBD1. CDR3 size: 18 residues. Germline V gene lookup returns CDR1 MGHRA and CDR2 YSYEKL. After removal of 0 bases from V and 4 bases from J, the junction contained 9 bases not matched to a gene.

This clone has just one count. This chain connects TRBV7-2 to TRBJ2-5, with a possible D match to TRBD2 (5 bases). Germline-derived CDR1 and CDR2 are SGHTA and FQGNSA. The germline V and J ends were trimmed by 1 base and 5 bases, with 11 bases remaining between them. The CDR3 loop spans 14 amino acids. As DNA, the CDR3 is TGTGCCAGCAGCTTAGGATGGACTGGGGAGACCCAGTACTTC. Translated: CASSLGWTGETQYF. Supplemented by reference TRBV7-2 and TRBJ2-5, the full variable domain reads GAGVSQSPSNKVTEKGKDVELRCDPISGHTALYWYRQSLGQGLEFLIYFQGNSAPDKSGLPSDRFSAERTGGSVSTLTIQRTQQEDSAVYLCASSLGWTGETQYFGPGTRLLVL.

V and J are TRBV2 and TRBJ1-1; the D gene is possibly TRBD1 (6 bases). V lost 1 base and J 11 bases, leaving 14 bases between the germline ends. CDR1 is SNHLY and CDR2 is FYNNEI in the germline V gene. This CDR3 region has 13 residues. CDR3 in amino acids: CASSEEYREYAFF. The CDR3 DNA reads as TGTGCCAGCAGTGAAGAGTACAGGGAGTACGCTTTCTTT. Full variable domain (rest looked up from reference TRBV2 and TRBJ1-1): EPEVTQTPSHQVTQMGQEVILRCVPISNHLYFYWYRQILGQKVEFLVSFYNNEISEKSEIFDDQFSVERPDGSNFTLKIRSTKLEDSAMYFCASSEEYREYAFFGQGTRLTVV.

This chain connects TRBV27 to TRBJ1-1, with a weak D call TRBD1 (5 bases). The V end lost 3 bases, the J end lost 2 bases, and 7 bases lay between the germline ends. This CDR3 contains 13 residues. The germline V gene has CDR1 MNHEY and CDR2 SMNVEV (reference sequence). The CDR3 loop reads CASSFRTNTEAFF. The CDR3 nucleotides read TGTGCCAGCAGTTTTCGGACAAACACTGAAGCTTTCTTT.

This clone was observed once. J is TRBJ2-7 and V is TRBV30; 7 bases line up with TRBD2. The length of the CDR3 is 13 residues. Germline CDR1 GTSNPN, CDR2 SVGIG (reference sequence). Trimming removed 1 base from V and 5 bases from J; junction bases left unmatched: 5. The CDR3 reads CAWSELARNEQYF. The CDR3 DNA sequence: TGTGCCTGGAGTGAACTAGCGAGGAACGAGCAGTACTTC.

V and J are TRBV19 and TRBJ1-2, with 7 bases aligning to TRBD1. Per germline, CDR1 LNHDA and CDR2 SQIVND (reference sequence). Trimming took 3 bases from V and 4 from J; bases not matched to a gene: 11. CDR3 length equals 16 residues. DNA of the CDR3: TGTGCCAGTAGTATCCCCCACAGGGGCGAACGCTATGGCTACACCTTC. Translated: CASSIPHRGERYGYTF.

CDR3 residues: CASRPPGSLGYEQYF. The CDR3 DNA reads as TGTGCCAGCAGACCCCCAGGGTCGTTAGGGTACGAGCAGTACTTC. The chain is built from TRBV27 and TRBJ2-7; D is possibly TRBD1 (5 bases). The CDR3 is 15 amino acids. The ends were cut back, 6 bases at V and 4 bases at J, with 19 bases in the middle. Germline V gene sequence: CDR1 MNHEY, CDR2 SMNVEV (reference sequence).

V is TRBV5-1 and J is TRBJ2-7, with D possibly matching TRBD2 (5 bases). The CDR3 covers 14 residues. V was pared by 1 base and J by 3 bases, with 11 bases between. Germline V gene lookup returns CDR1 SGHRS and CDR2 YFSETQ. CDR3 residues: CASSLSFGDYEQYF. The DNA for the CDR3 is TGCGCCAGCAGCTTGTCGTTCGGGGACTACGAGCAGTACTTC.

The chain couples TRBV10-1 to TRBJ2-1; the match to TRBD2 covers 14 bases. Germline V CDR1 and CDR2: WNHNN, SYGVQD (reference sequence). V lost 6 bases to trimming and J lost 8 bases; unmatched junction nucleotides: 6. The CDR3 runs 15 residues. The DNA of the CDR3 is TGCGCCAGCAGCCCGGGACTAGCGGGAGCGGATGAGCAGTTCTTC. This translates into CASSPGLAGADEQFF.

V is TRBV6-5 and J is TRBJ2-7, with D hard to call. Trimming stripped 6 bases from V and 3 bases from J, with 12 bases between. Germline CDR1 reads MNHEY; CDR2 reads SVGAGI. The CDR3 totals 13 residues. The CDR3, as DNA: TGTGCCAGCAGGTGGCGGAGAGACTACGAGCAGTACTTC. This sequence encodes CASRWRRDYEQYF.